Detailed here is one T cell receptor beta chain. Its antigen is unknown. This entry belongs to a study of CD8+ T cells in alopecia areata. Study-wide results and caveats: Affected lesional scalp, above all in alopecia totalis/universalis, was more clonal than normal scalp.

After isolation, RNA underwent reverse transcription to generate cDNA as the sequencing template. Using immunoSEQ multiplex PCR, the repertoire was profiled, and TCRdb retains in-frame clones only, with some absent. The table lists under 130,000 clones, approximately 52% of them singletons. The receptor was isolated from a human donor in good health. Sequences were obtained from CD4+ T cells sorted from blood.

Written as DNA, the CDR3 is TGCACCAGCAAATACGATGGGGCAGGATGGAATGAAAAACTGTTTTTT. Its protein product is CTSKYDGAGWNEKLFF. The rearrangement joins TRBV1 to TRBJ1-4; the table's D call of TRBD1 was not tested on the DNA. TRBV1 is a pseudogene locus. The CDR3 spans 16 residues.